These 16 T cell receptor beta chains were sequenced from one sample in a study of T cell responses to AZD1222 COVID-19 vaccine. Assay used: immunoSEQ multiplex PCR; TCRdb lists only in-frame clones, some missing. Of about 86,000 clones detected, more than 75% appear once; the ten largest clones hold around 21%. Sequences were derived from peripheral blood, sampled on day 0 of AZD1222 vaccination. These receptors came from an adult in good health.

CDR3: CASSPRTGGASNEQFF. The CDR3 DNA reads as TGTGCCAGCAGCCCCCGGACAGGGGGCGCTTCTAATGAGCAGTTCTTC. The gene calls are TRBV7-2 and TRBJ2-1; 11 bases map to TRBD1. The germline CDR1 and CDR2 sequences are SGHTA and FQGNSA. The length of the CDR3 is 16 residues. V lost 5 bases, J lost 7 bases, and 10 bases stayed unmatched.

The chain is built from TRBV6-5 and TRBJ1-6, with D perhaps matching TRBD1 (5 bases). The CDR3 consists of 14 residues. From germline, CDR1 is MNHEY and CDR2 SVGAGI. Trimming removed 7 bases from V and 5 bases from J, with 12 bases in between. CDR3 in amino acids: CASTLEQDNSPLHF. The CDR3, as DNA: TGTGCCAGCACCCTTGAACAGGATAATTCACCCCTCCACTTT.

J is TRBJ1-5 and V is TRBV2; D may be TRBD1 (6 bases). Trimming pared 3 bases from V and 4 bases from J, leaving 10 bases between. Germline loops: CDR1 SNHLY, CDR2 FYNNEI. CDR3 length equals 14 residues. In nucleotides, the CDR3 is TGTGCCAGCAGTGACATAGGGACAAATCAGCCCCAGCATTTT. Encoded protein: CASSDIGTNQPQHF.

The chain couples TRBV3-1 (or the pseudogene TRBV3-2) to TRBJ1-3; no firm D call. This CDR3 has 12 residues. CDR1 LGHDT and CDR2 YNNKEL come from the germline V gene (reference sequence). V gave up 0 bases and J gave up 16 bases, with 13 bases separating them. DNA of the CDR3: TGTGCCAGCAGCCAAGATCTGCGGGTTCTGTATTTT. The encoded protein is CASSQDLRVLYF.

Note on this clone: Other DNA sequences of this sample code for an identical CDR3. This chain connects TRBV18 to TRBJ1-2; 7 nucleotides agree with TRBD1. From germline, CDR1 is KGHSH and CDR2 LQKENI. The junction had 3 bases not matched to a gene; V was cut back by 3 bases and J by 8 bases. This CDR3 has 12 amino acids. The CDR3 DNA reads TGTGCCAGCTCACCCGACAGGGACGGCTACACCTTC. Its protein product is CASSPDRDGYTF.

V usage is TRBV6-1 and J usage is TRBJ1-6, with D hard to call. The germline CDR1 and CDR2 sequences are MNHNS and SASEGT. This CDR3 spans 14 amino acids. Trimming pared 3 bases from V and 0 bases from J, leaving 3 bases between. CDR3 region: CASSDSSYNSPLHF. CDR3 coding DNA: TGTGCCAGCAGTGACAGCTCCTATAATTCACCCCTCCACTTT.

This clone was counted a few times. The chain has TRBV7-8 and TRBJ2-7; TRBD1 matches at 7 bases. The V gene's germline CDR1 is SGHVS and CDR2 FQNEAQ. CDR3 length: 14 residues. With 1 base clipped from V and 6 bases from J, the junction kept 6 bases outside the gene matches. CDR3 in amino acids: CASSLGNRQGEQYF. The CDR3 DNA sequence: TGTGCCAGCAGCTTAGGGAATCGACAGGGCGAGCAGTACTTC.

This clone was detected a few times. The chain carries TRBV7-9 and TRBJ2-1; D is uncertain. Trimming removed 3 bases at V and 5 bases at J, with 5 bases between. Germline CDR1 and CDR2: SEHNR and FQNEAQ (reference sequence). The CDR3 is 12 amino acids. In nucleotides, the CDR3 is TGTGCCAGCAGCTTTGCGGACAATGAGCAGTTCTTC. This gives the protein CASSFADNEQFF.

V is TRBV24-1 and J is TRBJ2-3; D is unclear. The CDR3 totals 17 residues. Germline values: CDR1 KGHDR, CDR2 SFDVKD. Trimming removed 2 bases at V and 2 bases at J, with 16 bases between. The CDR3 spells CATSDSGSARSTDTQYF. The CDR3 DNA reads TGTGCCACCAGTGATTCGGGCAGTGCCAGATCCACAGATACGCAGTATTTT.

The chain joins TRBV7-9 to TRBJ2-7; D tentatively reads TRBD1 or TRBD2 (5 bases each). The CDR3 has 14 residues. The V end lost 5 bases, the J end lost 0 bases, and 11 bases lay between the germline ends. In germline, CDR1 is SEHNR, CDR2 FQNEAQ (reference sequence). The CDR3 region is CASSPRDLSYEQYF. CDR3 in DNA: TGTGCCAGCAGCCCCCGGGACCTCTCCTACGAGCAGTACTTC.

The genes are TRBV6-6 and TRBJ1-5; the D gene is possibly TRBD1 (5 bases). Trimming took 7 bases from V and 2 from J, leaving 9 bases between them. This CDR3 has 13 residues. From germline, CDR1 is MNHNY and CDR2 SVGAGI (reference sequence). The CDR3 sequence is CASTGGGNQPQHF. CDR3 nucleotide sequence: TGTGCCAGCACAGGAGGGGGCAATCAGCCCCAGCATTTT.

This clone was counted at least ten times. The chain recombines TRBV9 with TRBJ2-7; 8 nucleotides agree with TRBD1. J gave up 2 bases and V 0 bases, and 4 bases lay outside the gene matches. Germline loops: CDR1 SGDLS, CDR2 YYNGEE. This CDR3 spans 15 amino acids. The CDR3 sequence is CASSVGQGLAYEQYF. Written as DNA, the CDR3 is TGTGCCAGCAGCGTAGGACAGGGGCTTGCCTACGAGCAGTACTTC.

This rearrangement joins TRBV2 to TRBJ2-1; possibly TRBD1 for D (6 bases). The CDR3 totals 13 residues. V shed 8 bases and J shed 8 bases, with 16 bases lying between them. CDR1 is SNHLY and CDR2 is FYNNEI in the germline V gene. The CDR3 reads CASHTGRGDEQFF. The CDR3 DNA is TGTGCCAGCCATACAGGGAGAGGCGATGAGCAGTTCTTC.

The genes are TRBV3-1 (or the pseudogene TRBV3-2) and TRBJ2-3; 7 nucleotides align to TRBD2. V was pared by 4 bases and J by 3 bases, with 25 bases of the junction left unmatched. The CDR3 is made up of 21 amino acids. Germline V gives CDR1 LGHDT, CDR2 YNNKEL (reference sequence). For the CDR3, the DNA is TGTGCCAGCAGCCTTATTGCCGTGACGGGAGGAAGGTTTGATACAACAGATACGCAGTATTTT. It is translated as CASSLIAVTGGRFDTTDTQYF.

The chain is built from TRBV30 and TRBJ2-5, with 9 bases fitting TRBD1. The J segment lost 7 bases and the V segment lost 2 bases, leaving 5 bases of the junction unmatched. The CDR3 has 13 residues. CDR1 is GTSNPN and CDR2 is SVGIG in the germline V gene (reference sequence). This chain's CDR3 is CAWSSGTGMTQYF. The CDR3 nucleotides read TGTGCCTGGAGTTCCGGGACAGGGATGACCCAGTACTTC.

The chain uses TRBV6-4 and TRBJ2-7; 16 bases match TRBD2. This CDR3 is built from 19 residues. From germline, CDR1 is MRHNA and CDR2 SNTAGT. J lost 4 bases, V lost 0 bases, and 9 bases had no gene match. The CDR3 bases are TGTGCCAGCAGTGACTCGGGGACTAGCGGGAGGGCCGAGCTTTACGAGCAGTACTTC. Translated, it gives CASSDSGTSGRAELYEQYF.